The clone carrying this TCR beta chain was detected only once. The antigen is undetermined. These donors counted as nominally healthy when sampled, but unrecorded immune exposures were likely. These data belong to a study of cytomegalovirus exposure and HLA in healthy donors. Primers: 60 Vbeta forward and 13 Jbeta reverse. Measured with immunoSEQ multiplex PCR; TCRdb has only the in-frame clones, and not every one. The table lists 200,000 to 300,000 clones, about 77% of them singletons, with more than 0.45% in the top ten. Study-wide findings and caveats: In vitro assays verified that a few CMV-associated chains recognized CMV antigens specifically. The later analysis indicated that the majority of CMV-associated TCR beta chains appeared HLA-restricted. Earlier analysis yielded a pattern in which most TCR beta V segments were productive about 90% or about 30% of the time.

Trimming stripped 5 bases from V and 5 bases from J, with 24 bases between. From germline, CDR1 is SGHNT and CDR2 YENEEA. CDR3 length equals 17 residues. V usage is TRBV11-3 and J usage is TRBJ1-1, with D possibly being TRBD1 (5 bases). The sample was PBMCs. This clonotype was obtained from a boy aged 5-17 years in good health and CMV-seronegative. CDR3 loop: CASSPWAGRLSETEAFF. The CDR3 DNA reads as TGTGCCAGCAGCCCTTGGGCAGGGCGGTTGTCGGAGACTGAAGCTTTCTTT.